Listed below are T cell receptor beta chains from one sample, sequenced in a study of blood T cell repertoires in COVID-19. This table comes from immunoSEQ multiplex PCR, and its TCRdb copy is limited to in-frame clones, with some not included. The data show 310,000 or so clones, approximately 86% seen once. Sequencing was done on a sample of peripheral blood. The receptors come from a man aged 70 or older with acute or convalescent COVID-19. Each CDR3 is given without its conserved first and last residue. Size is stated for part of the rows, as once, few or many counts, or as a class when the clone is expanded.

J gene	clone size	V gene	CDR3 length	CDR3 protein
TRBJ2-1	-	TRBV5-4	14	ASSGSGTRSYNEQF
TRBJ2-3	-	TRBV6-2/TRBV6-3	11	ASSPPGTDTQY
TRBJ2-1	few	TRBV5-5	13	ASRTGAGSYNEQF
TRBJ2-7	-	TRBV18	10	ASSSGGYEQY
TRBJ2-3	-	TRBV3-1/TRBV3-2	14	ASSQVMTGGRDTQY
TRBJ2-1	-	TRBV4-3	14	ASSQGLVRLVNEQF
TRBJ1-3	-	TRBV9	12	ASSVRGGGNTIY
TRBJ2-3	-	TRBV4-3	11	ASSQESYFAQY
TRBJ2-6	-	TRBV11-2	16	ASRTRQGQISGANVLT
TRBJ2-3	-	TRBV6-1	16	ASSEAFPGLVHTDTQY
TRBJ2-7	few	TRBV4-2	13	ASSQATSTSYEQY
TRBJ1-6	-	TRBV19	11	AISNGVNSPLH
TRBJ1-1	-	TRBV5-1	12	ASTPGWGGTEAF
TRBJ2-7	-	TRBV27	13	ASSLAGTGSYEQY
TRBJ2-7	few	TRBV25-1	11	ASTKRGIYEQY
TRBJ2-5	-	TRBV9	14	ASSARGQGMRETQY
TRBJ2-3	-	TRBV30	15	APFGLAGGGWTDTQY